This section outlines one T cell receptor beta chain sequence together with its context. Its antigen is currently unknown. Clones were sequenced by immunoSEQ multiplex PCR, and TCRdb holds only the in-frame ones, with some missing. The table has 40,000 to 55,000 clones, roughly 80% seen once. This specimen comes from a study of vaccination effects on CD4 cells after COVID-19. Study as a whole: Sampling of two convalescent patients took place 16 days and one week prior to vaccination.

CDR1 and CDR2 (germline): WNHNN, SYGVQD (reference sequence). The CDR3 length is 14 residues. After removal of 8 bases from V and 5 bases from J, the junction contained 9 bases not matched to a gene. With approximately ten days of culture completed, CD4+ T cells were isolated. PCR confirmed that the person was infected with SARS-CoV-2 between March and December 2020. Sequenced here: CD4+ T cells from PBMCs cultured without peptide, sampled before COVID-19 vaccination. J is TRBJ2-1 and V is TRBV10-1; the match to TRBD2 covers 7 bases. The source is a human donor who had a prior SARS-CoV-2 infection. CDR3 DNA: TGCGCCAGCGGTTCGGGCGGGAGACACAATGAGCAGTTCTTC. This codes for CASGSGGRHNEQFF.